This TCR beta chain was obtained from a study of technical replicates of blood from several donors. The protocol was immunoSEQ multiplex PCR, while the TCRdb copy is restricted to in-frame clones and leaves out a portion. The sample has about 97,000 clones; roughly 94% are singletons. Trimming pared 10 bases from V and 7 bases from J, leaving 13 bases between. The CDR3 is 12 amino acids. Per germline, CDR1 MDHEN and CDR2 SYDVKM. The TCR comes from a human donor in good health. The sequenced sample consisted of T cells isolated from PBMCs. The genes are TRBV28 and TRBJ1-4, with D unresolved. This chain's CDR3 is CATRGSGEKLFF. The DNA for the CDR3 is TGTGCCACCCGGGGTTCTGGTGAAAAACTGTTTTTT.